This T cell receptor (beta chain) was found in a study of early T cells in non-severe SARS-CoV-2 infection. Whole-study context: The sequenced material was bulk RNA from unsorted whole blood, and its chains were unpaired.

Overall study results and limits: Sequences matched to VDJdb favored anti-spike CD8 responses, while private and CD4 specificities were missed.

The CDR3 contains 10 residues. Germline CDR1 is SNHLY and CDR2 is FYNNEI. The germline V and J ends were trimmed by 7 bases and 4 bases, with 5 bases remaining between them. Tagging with unique molecular identifiers was applied to individual cDNA molecules. MiXCR was run by TCRdb on the 5' RACE reads, yielding one entry per CDR3 protein. The data hold some 87,000 distinct CDR3 sequences, with roughly an eighth observed a single time. This clonotype occurred many times. Its cognate antigen is unknown. Sample: whole blood. The TCR comes from an adult who was a healthcare worker with PCR-confirmed SARS-CoV-2 infection or an uninfected control (not recorded which). The chain links TRBV2 to TRBJ2-7; D call uncertain. CDR3 coding DNA: TGTGCCAGCAAGGGTTACGAGCAGTACTTC. Protein sequence: CASKGYEQYF.